This T cell receptor beta chain was profiled in a study of blood T cells in healthy people across ages. Through a sample-barcoded 5' primer and a J-beta primer mix, a second PCR was run for about 6 to 11 cycles. All cDNA molecules were each tagged by a template-switch adaptor with 12 random nucleotides. TCRdb re-derived calls from the 5' RACE reads in MiXCR, one entry per CDR3 protein. The data show 1.5 million to 2 million distinct CDR3 sequences, 30% to 40% seen once. This CDR3 spans 13 amino acids. The germline CDR1 and CDR2 sequences are SGDLS and YYNGEE. V was clipped by 3 bases and J by 9 bases; unmatched bases: 5.

The sequence came from a woman aged 25 to 39 in good health. Material for sequencing was blood. This chain joins TRBV9 and TRBJ2-3; TRBD1 matches 9 bases. CDR3 coding DNA: TGTGCCAGCAGCGCTGGGGACAGGGAAACGCAGTATTTT. Protein: CASSAGDRETQYF.